The 18 T cell receptor beta chains below all came from one sample that was sequenced in a study of identical twins. One entry per CDR3 protein results from TCRdb running MiXCR on the 5' RACE reads. The profile shows about 920,000 distinct CDR3 sequences, approximately 13% of them singletons. The same sample was also used in a study of yellow fever vaccine responses in identical twins.

Sequences were obtained from PBMCs. The receptors come from a woman younger than 35 in good health.

V usage is TRBV7-2 and J usage is TRBJ2-2; the match to TRBD2 covers 7 bases. The CDR3 loop spans 15 amino acids. Per germline, CDR1 SGHTA and CDR2 FQGNSA. The trim removed 3 bases at V and 1 base at J, leaving 2 bases unmatched. The CDR3 region is CASSFKRGNTGELFF. CDR3 coding DNA: TGTGCCAGCAGCTTTAAGCGGGGGAACACCGGGGAGCTGTTTTTT.

The gene calls are TRBV5-1 and TRBJ2-2; D tentatively reads TRBD1 or TRBD2 (6 bases each). CDR3 length: 16 residues. V lost 1 base and J 1 base, leaving 11 bases between the germline ends. Germline loops: CDR1 SGHRS, CDR2 YFSETQ. This chain's CDR3 is CASSLSRGQNTGELFF. Written as DNA, the CDR3 is TGCGCCAGCAGCTTGTCTCGGGGGCAGAACACCGGGGAGCTGTTTTTT. Full variable domain (missing parts from reference TRBV5-1 and TRBJ2-2): KAGVTQTPRYLIKTRGQQVTLSCSPISGHRSVSWYQQTPGQGLQFLFEYFSETQRNKGNFPGRFSGRQFSNSRSEMNVSTLELGDSALYLCASSLSRGQNTGELFFGEGSRLTVL.

This clonotype has a count of ten or more. In nucleotides, the CDR3 is TGTGCCAGCAGTTACATATCAGGGTCCTATGGCTACACCTTC. Its protein is CASSYISGSYGYTF. The chain uses TRBV6-5 and TRBJ1-2; D is possibly TRBD1 (5 bases). The CDR3 totals 14 residues. The germline V gene encodes CDR1 MNHEY and CDR2 SVGAGI. V lost 2 bases, J lost 4 bases, and 11 bases lay in between.

This clonotype turned up a few times. The rearrangement uses TRBV20-1 and TRBJ2-3; a possible D gene is TRBD2 (6 bases). The CDR3 contains 14 residues. Germline lookup yields CDR1 DFQATT and CDR2 SNEGSKA (reference sequence). Trimming cost V 5 bases and J 2 bases, with 14 bases left between them. The chain's CDR3 is CSAYGTGATDTQYF. The CDR3 region has the DNA TGCAGTGCTTACGGGACTGGAGCCACAGATACGCAGTATTTT.

This clonotype was counted between two and nine times. This rearrangement joins TRBV10-3 to TRBJ2-1; a weak D match, TRBD2 (6 bases). The CDR3 sequence is 15 residues long. The germline gives CDR1 ENHRY, CDR2 SYGVKD. With 2 bases removed from V and 0 bases from J, the gap between germline ends came to 8 bases. The CDR3 nucleotides read TGTGCCATCAGTGAGGGGGGGTTCTCCTACAATGAGCAGTTCTTC. As protein: CAISEGGFSYNEQFF.

This clonotype was detected a few times. V is TRBV12-3 or TRBV12-4 and J is TRBJ1-1, with D unresolved. The CDR3 length is 14 residues. Deletions cut 3 bases from V and 2 bases from J, with 10 bases between. The CDR3 DNA reads as TGTGCCAGCAGTTTTAGCCCTTTTAACACTGAAGCTTTCTTT. Amino acid sequence: CASSFSPFNTEAFF.

At least ten counts were recorded for this clonotype. The genes are TRBV12-3 or TRBV12-4 and TRBJ2-7; 7 bases line up with TRBD1. CDR3 length equals 14 residues. V shed 1 base and J 5 bases; nucleotides not matched to a gene: 5. This CDR3 reads CASSLGQGVHEQYV. The CDR3 DNA follows: TGTGCCAGCAGTTTAGGACAGGGTGTCCACGAGCAGTACGTC.

This clonotype occurred many times. The chain recombines TRBV12-3 or TRBV12-4 with TRBJ2-1, with unresolved D. Trimming cost V 8 bases and J 9 bases, with 8 bases left between them. The CDR3 loop spans 10 amino acids. CDR3 nucleotide sequence: TGTGCCAGCTCCCAGGCTGAGCAGTTCTTC. This translates into CASSQAEQFF.

The chain is built from TRBV3-1 and TRBJ2-3; tentatively, D is TRBD2 (5 bases). This CDR3 has 17 residues. CDR1 and CDR2 (germline): LGHDT, YNNKEL (reference sequence). The ends were cut back, 1 base at V and 0 bases at J, with 14 bases in the middle. The chain's CDR3 is CASSQVLLRTSTDTQYF. In DNA, the CDR3 is TGTGCCAGCAGCCAAGTATTGTTACGGACTAGCACAGATACGCAGTATTTT.

In its sample, this clonotype was seen many times. The rearrangement links TRBV20-1 to TRBJ2-2, with TRBD2 matching over 13 bases. Germline-derived CDR1 and CDR2 are DFQATT and SNEGSKA (reference sequence). The V gene end was trimmed by 3 bases and the J gene end by 5 bases; junction bases not matched to a gene: 3. This CDR3 region has 15 residues. In nucleotides, the CDR3 is TGCAGTGCTAGGCGACTAGCGGGAGGAACCGGGGAGCTGTTTTTT. It yields the protein CSARRLAGGTGELFF.

This clonotype has just a few counts. V and J are TRBV20-1 and TRBJ1-2, with 7 bases fitting TRBD1. This CDR3 spans 11 amino acids. Germline CDR1 is DFQATT and CDR2 is SNEGSKA (reference sequence). The J segment lost 10 bases and the V segment lost 0 bases, leaving 2 bases of the junction unmatched. CDR3 residues: CSAREGTAYTF. For the CDR3, the DNA is TGCAGTGCTAGAGAGGGGACAGCCTACACCTTC.

This clonotype was counted ten times or more. This chain connects TRBV12-3 or TRBV12-4 to TRBJ1-1; 12 nucleotides match TRBD1. The CDR3 consists of 14 residues. V lost 5 bases, J lost 4 bases, and 2 bases stayed unmatched. For the CDR3, the DNA is TGTGCCAGCAGTGGGACAGGGGGCGGCACTGAAGCTTTCTTT. Its protein is CASSGTGGGTEAFF.

V and J are TRBV12-3 or TRBV12-4 and TRBJ2-5; 10 bases are a match to TRBD2. Trimming at V came to 1 base and at J to 3 bases, leaving 8 bases not matched to a gene. The CDR3 sequence is 17 residues long. The CDR3 protein is CASSLVASGGAKETQYF. For the CDR3, the DNA is TGTGCCAGCAGTTTAGTGGCCAGCGGGGGGGCTAAAGAGACCCAGTACTTC.

This clonotype showed up many times. Here the CDR3 DNA reads TGTGCCAGCACCCCCGGTTACAATGAGCAGTTCTTC. This codes for CASTPGYNEQFF. This chain uses TRBV12-3 or TRBV12-4 with TRBJ2-1; no firm D call. The CDR3 totals 12 residues. The V and J ends lost 7 bases and 4 bases respectively, with 8 bases between them.

This chain connects TRBV11-1 to TRBJ2-1; maybe TRBD2 (5 bases). This CDR3 has 18 amino acids. Trimming left V 4 bases short and J 8 bases short, with 27 bases between. The germline gives CDR1 SGHAT, CDR2 FQDESV (reference sequence). CDR3 bases: TGTGCCAGCAGCTCTAGCCCAGAGCAACGGAGGTCCAACGATGAGCAGTTCTTC. This sequence encodes CASSSSPEQRRSNDEQFF.

The chain has TRBV20-1 and TRBJ1-6; D unclear. From germline, CDR1 is DFQATT and CDR2 SNEGSKA (reference sequence). V gave up 1 base and J gave up 6 bases, with 13 bases separating them. The CDR3 sequence is 15 residues long. Written as DNA, the CDR3 is TGCAGTGCTAGAGTAATAACGGGTGTTAATTCACCCCTCCACTTT. Translation: CSARVITGVNSPLHF.

This clonotype came up a few times. This rearrangement joins TRBV6-4 to TRBJ1-1; 8 positions agree with TRBD1. The germline gives CDR1 MRHNA, CDR2 SNTAGT. Trimming cost V 0 bases and J 3 bases; bases outside gene matches: 3. The CDR3 spans 15 residues. The CDR3: CASSDSTTGDTEAFF. Written as DNA, the CDR3 is TGTGCCAGCAGTGACTCCACGACAGGGGACACTGAAGCTTTCTTT.

This clonotype appeared a few times. The CDR3 sequence is CAIREAGANTGELFF. The CDR3 DNA is TGTGCCATCAGGGAAGCGGGAGCGAACACCGGGGAGCTGTTTTTT. V gene TRBV10-3 combines with J gene TRBJ2-2; 8 bases agree with TRBD2. Trimming at V came to 6 bases and at J to 0 bases, leaving 3 bases not matched to a gene. CDR3 length: 15 residues. CDR1 is ENHRY, CDR2 SYGVKD, per germline.